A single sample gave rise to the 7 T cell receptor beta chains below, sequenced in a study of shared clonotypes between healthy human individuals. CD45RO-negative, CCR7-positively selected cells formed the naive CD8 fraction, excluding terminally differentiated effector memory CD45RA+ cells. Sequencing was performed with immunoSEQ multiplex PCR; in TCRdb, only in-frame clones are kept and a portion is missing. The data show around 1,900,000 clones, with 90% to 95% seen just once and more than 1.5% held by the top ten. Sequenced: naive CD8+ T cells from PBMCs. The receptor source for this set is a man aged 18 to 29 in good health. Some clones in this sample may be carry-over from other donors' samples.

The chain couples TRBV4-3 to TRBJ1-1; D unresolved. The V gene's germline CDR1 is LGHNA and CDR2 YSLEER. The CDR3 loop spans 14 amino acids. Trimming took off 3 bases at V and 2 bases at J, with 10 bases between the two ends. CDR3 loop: CASSQPPLNTEAFF. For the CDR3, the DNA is TGCGCCAGCAGCCAGCCCCCCCTAAACACTGAAGCTTTCTTT.

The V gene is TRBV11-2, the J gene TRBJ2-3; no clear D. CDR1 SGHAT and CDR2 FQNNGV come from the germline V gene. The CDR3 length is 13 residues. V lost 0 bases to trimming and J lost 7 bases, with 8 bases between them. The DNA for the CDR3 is TGTGCCAGCAGCTTAGAAGGGTCAAATACGCAGTATTTT. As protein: CASSLEGSNTQYF.

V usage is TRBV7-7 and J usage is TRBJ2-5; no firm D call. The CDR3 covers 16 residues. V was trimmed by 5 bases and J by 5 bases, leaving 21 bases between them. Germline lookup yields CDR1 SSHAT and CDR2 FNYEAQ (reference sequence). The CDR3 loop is CASSKADGIGWETQYF. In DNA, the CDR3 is TGTGCCAGCAGCAAGGCGGACGGCATAGGGTGGGAGACCCAGTACTTC.

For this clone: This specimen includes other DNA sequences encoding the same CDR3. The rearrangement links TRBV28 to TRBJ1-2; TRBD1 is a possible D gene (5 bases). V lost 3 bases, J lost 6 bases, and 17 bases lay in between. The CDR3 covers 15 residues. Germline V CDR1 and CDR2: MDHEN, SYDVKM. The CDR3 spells CASSFPPPGKNGYTF. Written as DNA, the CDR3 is TGTGCCAGCAGTTTTCCCCCCCCAGGGAAAAATGGCTACACCTTC.

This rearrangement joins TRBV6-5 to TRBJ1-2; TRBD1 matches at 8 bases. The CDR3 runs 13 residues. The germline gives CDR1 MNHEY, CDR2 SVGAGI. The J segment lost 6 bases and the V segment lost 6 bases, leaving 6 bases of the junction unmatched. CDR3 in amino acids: CASSWTGLNGYTF. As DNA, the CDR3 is TGTGCCAGCAGCTGGACAGGGTTGAATGGCTACACCTTC.

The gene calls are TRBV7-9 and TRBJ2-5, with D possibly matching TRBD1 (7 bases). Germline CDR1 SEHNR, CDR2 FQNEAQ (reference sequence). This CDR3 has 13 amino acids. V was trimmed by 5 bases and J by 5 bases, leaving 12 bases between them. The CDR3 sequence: CASSREDRETQYF. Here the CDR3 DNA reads TGTGCCAGCAGCAGGGAGGACAGGGAGACCCAGTACTTC.

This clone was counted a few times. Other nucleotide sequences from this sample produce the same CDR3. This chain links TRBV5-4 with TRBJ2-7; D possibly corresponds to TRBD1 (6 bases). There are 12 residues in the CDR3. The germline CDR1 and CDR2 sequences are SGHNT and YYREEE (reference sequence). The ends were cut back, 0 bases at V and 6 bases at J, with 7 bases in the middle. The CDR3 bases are TGTGCCAGCAGCTTGGGAGGGGGCGAGCAGTACTTC. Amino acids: CASSLGGGEQYF.